The 23 T cell receptor beta chains in this list originate from one sample, sequenced in a study of blood T cell repertoires in COVID-19. Libraries were prepared by immunoSEQ multiplex PCR; TCRdb keeps only in-frame clonotypes and omits some of them. The sample gives a few hundred thousand clones, more than 80% of which show up once; 10% is in the top ten. The material sequenced was peripheral blood. The receptors shown here come from a woman aged 80 or over with acute or convalescent COVID-19.

Regarding this clone: The sample has other DNA sequences that encode this CDR3 too. The rearrangement uses TRBV19 and TRBJ2-7, with D tentatively TRBD1 (6 bases). Germline V gene lookup returns CDR1 LNHDA and CDR2 SQIVND (reference sequence). Between the trimmed V and J ends, which lost 3 bases and 1 base, there was a span of 7 bases. The CDR3 spans 13 residues. CDR3 in amino acids: CASSITGSYEQYF. CDR3 sequence (DNA): TGTGCCAGTAGTATCACAGGGTCCTACGAGCAGTACTTC.

The chain joins TRBV30 to TRBJ1-6; tentative D call: TRBD1 (6 bases). The CDR3 is 13 residues long. Trimming took 2 bases from V and 4 from J, leaving 6 bases between them. Germline loops: CDR1 GTSNPN, CDR2 SVGIG (reference sequence). The CDR3 loop reads CAWSTGYNSPLHF. CDR3 nucleotide sequence: TGTGCCTGGAGTACAGGGTATAATTCACCCCTCCACTTT.

The chain has TRBV7-2 and TRBJ1-1, with TRBD1 matching 8 bases. The V segment lost 5 bases and the J segment 6 bases; nucleotides outside the gene matches: 14. Germline V gene data show CDR1 as SGHTA and CDR2 as FQGNSA. The CDR3 length is 16 residues. In nucleotides, the CDR3 is TGTGCCAGCAGCCATGGCAGGGGGCGACTAGTCGCTGAAGCTTTCTTT. Residues: CASSHGRGRLVAEAFF.

V usage is TRBV23-1 and J usage is TRBJ1-5; 12 bases match TRBD1. Being an ORF, TRBV23-1 has a function that is uncertain. V trimming: 2 bases; J trimming: 1 base; junction bases outside the gene matches: 3. CDR3 size: 17 residues. CDR3 sequence (DNA): TGCGCCAGCAGTCAACGGGACAGGGGGCGGAGCAATCAGCCCCAGCATTTT. Translating it yields CASSQRDRGRSNQPQHF.

The chain has TRBV6-6 and TRBJ1-2, with TRBD1 as a possible D gene (6 bases). Trimming took off 4 bases at V and 4 bases at J, with 16 bases between the two ends. The CDR3 is 15 amino acids. Germline V gene lookup returns CDR1 MNHNY and CDR2 SVGAGI (reference sequence). The DNA of the CDR3 is TGTGCCAGCAGTTCCACACAGGGAAGGGGCTATGGCTACACCTTC. Translating it yields CASSSTQGRGYGYTF.

The chain is built from TRBV5-1 and TRBJ2-5; 9 nucleotides line up with TRBD1. The CDR3 runs 16 residues. The V gene end was trimmed by 0 bases and the J gene end by 5 bases; junction bases not matched to a gene: 8. Germline V gives CDR1 SGHRS, CDR2 YFSETQ. In nucleotides, the CDR3 is TGCGCCAGCAGCTTGGCGGGACAGGGCCGGGAGGAGACCCAGTACTTC. Translating it yields CASSLAGQGREETQYF.

The chain links TRBV7-8 to TRBJ1-4; 7 nucleotides agree with TRBD1. Germline V CDR1 and CDR2: SGHVS, FQNEAQ. The CDR3 consists of 17 residues. The V and J ends lost 5 bases and 10 bases, in that order; junction bases with no gene match: 19. The CDR3 DNA is TGTGCCAGCAGCCCTAACGATTACGGGCAGGGGGAAGGAAAACTGTTTTTT. This translates into CASSPNDYGQGEGKLFF.

The V call is TRBV5-8, the J call TRBJ2-5; a possible D gene is TRBD1 (6 bases). Germline CDR1 is SGHTS and CDR2 is YDEGEE. The V end was cut by 3 bases, the J end by 4 bases, with 19 bases between. This CDR3 has 16 amino acids. CDR3 in DNA: TGTGCCAGCAGCTCCAGGGCCAAGGGGGTCTTAGAGACCCAGTACTTC. This gives the protein CASSSRAKGVLETQYF.

The V and J genes are TRBV19 and TRBJ2-2; TRBD1 might be the D (6 bases). Germline CDR1 reads LNHDA; CDR2 reads SQIVND (reference sequence). CDR3 length: 13 amino acids. Trimming removed 8 bases from V and 3 bases from J, with 10 bases in between. The DNA of the CDR3 is TGTGCCAGTGGGCAGGGGTACACCGGGGAGCTGTTTTTT. This encodes CASGQGYTGELFF.

This chain links TRBV18 with TRBJ1-1; perhaps TRBD1 as D (6 bases). The CDR3 totals 15 residues. CDR1 KGHSH and CDR2 LQKENI come from the germline V gene. V was clipped by 1 base and J by 5 bases, with 14 bases between them. The chain's CDR3 is CASSPLGASDTEAFF. For the CDR3, the DNA is TGTGCCAGCTCACCACTGGGGGCCTCAGATACTGAAGCTTTCTTT.

In its sample, this clone was seen a few times. The CDR3: CASRQTGSSGTSGTYNEQFF. In nucleotides, the CDR3 is TGTGCCAGCAGACAGACAGGGTCCTCTGGGACTAGCGGGACTTACAATGAGCAGTTCTTC. V usage is TRBV14 and J usage is TRBJ2-1; 13 bases are shared with TRBD2. There are 20 residues in the CDR3. J gave up 4 bases and V 6 bases, and 18 bases lay outside the gene matches. Germline V lookup: CDR1 SGHDN, CDR2 FVKESK.

CDR3 coding DNA: TGTGCCTGGGGCGTGGGGCTCCAAGAGACCCAGTACTTC. The encoded protein is CAWGVGLQETQYF. The chain links TRBV30 to TRBJ2-5; TRBD1 might be the D (5 bases). V lost 5 bases to trimming and J lost 1 base, with 11 bases between them. Germline CDR1 and CDR2: GTSNPN and SVGIG (reference sequence). The CDR3 length is 13 residues.

The chain is built from TRBV27 and TRBJ1-2; 7 bases fit TRBD1. The CDR3 totals 13 residues. Germline lookup yields CDR1 MNHEY and CDR2 SMNVEV (reference sequence). The V and J ends lost 5 bases and 5 bases, in that order; junction bases with no gene match: 5. The CDR3 region has the DNA TGTGCCAGCAGTAAACAGGGGTTTTATGGCTACACCTTC. Its protein product is CASSKQGFYGYTF.

The gene calls are TRBV7-9 and TRBJ1-2; weak D call: TRBD1 (6 bases). V lost 4 bases and J 6 bases, leaving 18 bases between the germline ends. In germline, CDR1 is SEHNR, CDR2 FQNEAQ (reference sequence). This CDR3 has 15 amino acids. The CDR3 loop reads CASSSTGMISHGYTF. CDR3 nucleotides: TGTGCCAGCAGCTCCACAGGGATGATTTCGCATGGCTACACCTTC.

The V gene is TRBV5-1, the J gene TRBJ1-1; TRBD1 agrees at 10 bases. Germline CDR1 reads SGHRS; CDR2 reads YFSETQ. The CDR3 runs to 15 residues. V shed 4 bases and J 7 bases; nucleotides not matched to a gene: 10. This CDR3 reads CASSGGTGDRYEAFF. The CDR3 coding sequence is TGCGCCAGCAGCGGGGGGACAGGGGATAGGTATGAAGCTTTCTTT.

The chain uses TRBV6-2 or TRBV6-3 and TRBJ2-7; D not certain. The CDR3 extends over 11 amino acids. V shed 4 bases and J shed 3 bases, with 4 bases lying between them. Germline CDR1 reads MNHEY; CDR2 reads SVGEGT. CDR3 sequence reads: CASSFIYEQYF. CDR3 in DNA: TGTGCCAGCAGTTTTATCTACGAGCAGTACTTC.

J is TRBJ2-3 and V is TRBV10-3; D might be TRBD1 (6 bases). The CDR3 extends over 15 amino acids. Germline lookup yields CDR1 ENHRY and CDR2 SYGVKD. Trimming removed 4 bases at V and 6 bases at J, with 17 bases between. The CDR3 bases are TGTGCCATCAGTGCCCCACCCCCCCAGGGGGATACGCAGTATTTT. Its protein is CAISAPPPQGDTQYF.

The V and J genes are TRBV29-1 and TRBJ1-3; tentatively, D is TRBD1 (6 bases). The CDR3 length is 14 residues. V lost 4 bases and J 3 bases, leaving 13 bases between the germline ends. CDR1 and CDR2 from the germline V gene are SQVTM and ANQGSEA. CDR3 nucleotides: TGCAGCGTTGTTAGTCAGGGGCATGGAAACACCATATATTTT. Its translation is CSVVSQGHGNTIYF.

A single count supports this clone. The chain couples TRBV27 to TRBJ2-5; 10 bases are a match to TRBD1. The CDR3 sequence is 16 residues long. Germline V gene lookup returns CDR1 MNHEY and CDR2 SMNVEV (reference sequence). The junction had 12 bases not matched to a gene; V was cut back by 6 bases and J by 5 bases. The CDR3 protein is CASRPRGTGVWETQYF. DNA of the CDR3: TGTGCCAGCAGACCAAGAGGGACAGGGGTGTGGGAGACCCAGTACTTC.

The chain joins TRBV30 to TRBJ1-2; 9 bases agree with TRBD1. The germline V gene has CDR1 GTSNPN and CDR2 SVGIG (reference sequence). J lost 4 bases, V lost 6 bases, and 12 bases had no gene match. The CDR3 has 15 amino acids. The CDR3 loop reads CACPHGTGPIYGYTF. CDR3 bases: TGTGCCTGCCCTCATGGGACAGGGCCTATCTATGGCTACACCTTC.

This clone is a singleton in its sample. DNA of the CDR3: TGTGCCAGTTCCGCTGGGGACTTCGCCTACGAGCAGTACTTC. This codes for CASSAGDFAYEQYF. The gene calls are TRBV19 and TRBJ2-7; tentative D call: TRBD2 (6 bases). This CDR3 is 14 amino acids long. V lost 8 bases, J lost 2 bases, and 16 bases lay in between. Germline CDR1 reads LNHDA; CDR2 reads SQIVND (reference sequence).

The V call is TRBV9, the J call TRBJ2-1; unclear D gene. There are 14 residues in the CDR3. V lost 5 bases and J lost 5, with 14 bases in between. Germline V gives CDR1 SGDLS, CDR2 YYNGEE. CDR3 sequence reads: CASSPLSRDNEQFF. Written as DNA, the CDR3 is TGTGCCAGCAGTCCCCTAAGTCGGGACAATGAGCAGTTCTTC.

This clone showed up just once. One base away lies a much larger clone, so this may be a sequencing read error. The chain uses TRBV27 and TRBJ1-1; no reliable D call. The germline CDR1 and CDR2 sequences are MNHEY and SMNVEV (reference sequence). V lost 8 bases and J lost 1, with 5 bases in between. The CDR3 extends over 11 amino acids. The DNA for the CDR3 is TGTGCCAGCCAGGCGAACACTGAAGCTTTCTTT. Residues: CASQANTEAFF.